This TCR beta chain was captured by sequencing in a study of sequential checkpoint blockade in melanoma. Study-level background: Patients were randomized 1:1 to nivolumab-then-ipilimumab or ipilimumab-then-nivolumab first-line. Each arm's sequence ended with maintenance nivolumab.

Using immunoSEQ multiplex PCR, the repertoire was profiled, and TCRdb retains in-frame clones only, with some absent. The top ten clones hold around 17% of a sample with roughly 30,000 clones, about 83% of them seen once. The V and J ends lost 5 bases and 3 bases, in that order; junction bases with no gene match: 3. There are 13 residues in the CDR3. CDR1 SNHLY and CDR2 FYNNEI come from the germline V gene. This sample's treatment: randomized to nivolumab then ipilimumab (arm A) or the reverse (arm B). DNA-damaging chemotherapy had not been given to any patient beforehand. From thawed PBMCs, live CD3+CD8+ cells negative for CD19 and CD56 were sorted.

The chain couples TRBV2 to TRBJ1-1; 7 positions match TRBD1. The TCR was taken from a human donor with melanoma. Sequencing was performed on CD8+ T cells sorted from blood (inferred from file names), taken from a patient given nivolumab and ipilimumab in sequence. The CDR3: CASSPTGHTEAFF. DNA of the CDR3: TGTGCCAGCAGTCCGACAGGGCACACTGAAGCTTTCTTT.